This TCR beta chain was recovered during a study of blood T cell repertoires in COVID-19. Background on the study: The United States, Italy and Spain were the sources of the acute and convalescent COVID-19 samples. T cells, B-cell-depleted T cells, or PBMCs supplied cDNA or gDNA.

Per the original methods: Scientists estimated how many nucleated cells there were by amplifying reference gene primers. Using immunoSEQ multiplex PCR, the repertoire was profiled, and TCRdb retains in-frame clones only, with some absent. Clone size and the V and J calls come from that table; the DNA yielded D and trimming. This table holds approximately 97,000 clones, roughly 84% found once. V trimming: 3 bases; J trimming: 6 bases; junction bases outside the gene matches: 17. Germline lookup yields CDR1 LGHDT and CDR2 YNNKEL (reference sequence). CDR3 size: 18 residues. The sample consisted of peripheral blood. This receptor was identified in a human donor in a cohort sampled during active COVID-19. V and J are TRBV3-1 (or the pseudogene TRBV3-2) and TRBJ1-5; 7 bases are shared with TRBD1. This chain's CDR3 is CASSQEQAGQAFLQPQHF. The CDR3 DNA reads TGTGCCAGCAGCCAGGAGCAGGCCGGACAGGCGTTTCTTCAGCCCCAGCATTTT.